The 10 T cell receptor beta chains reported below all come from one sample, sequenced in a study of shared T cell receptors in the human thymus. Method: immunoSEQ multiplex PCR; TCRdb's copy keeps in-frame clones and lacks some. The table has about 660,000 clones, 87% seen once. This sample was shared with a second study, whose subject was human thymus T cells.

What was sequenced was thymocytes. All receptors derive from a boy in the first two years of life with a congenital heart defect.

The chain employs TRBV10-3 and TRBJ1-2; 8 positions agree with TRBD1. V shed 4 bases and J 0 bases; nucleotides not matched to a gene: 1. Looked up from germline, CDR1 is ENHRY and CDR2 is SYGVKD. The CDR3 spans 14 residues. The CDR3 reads CAISGQGPNYGYTF. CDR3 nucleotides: TGTGCCATCAGTGGACAGGGGCCTAACTATGGCTACACCTTC.

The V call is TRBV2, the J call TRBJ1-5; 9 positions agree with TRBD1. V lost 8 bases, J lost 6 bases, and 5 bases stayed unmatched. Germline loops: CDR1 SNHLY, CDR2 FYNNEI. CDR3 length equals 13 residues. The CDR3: CASRTGESQPQHF. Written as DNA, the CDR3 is TGTGCCAGCCGGACAGGGGAAAGTCAGCCCCAGCATTTT.

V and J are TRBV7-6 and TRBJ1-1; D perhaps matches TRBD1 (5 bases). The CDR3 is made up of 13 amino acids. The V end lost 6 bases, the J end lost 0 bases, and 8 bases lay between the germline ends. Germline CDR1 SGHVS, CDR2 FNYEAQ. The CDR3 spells CASRAGLNTEAFF. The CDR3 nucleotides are TGTGCCAGCAGAGCAGGGCTGAACACTGAAGCTTTCTTT.

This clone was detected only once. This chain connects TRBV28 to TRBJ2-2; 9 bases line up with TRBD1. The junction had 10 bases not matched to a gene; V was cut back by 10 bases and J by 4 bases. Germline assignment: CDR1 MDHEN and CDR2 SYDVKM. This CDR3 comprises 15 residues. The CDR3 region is CAIRTGTGPTGELFF. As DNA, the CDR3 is TGTGCCATCCGAACCGGGACAGGGCCCACCGGGGAGCTGTTTTTT.

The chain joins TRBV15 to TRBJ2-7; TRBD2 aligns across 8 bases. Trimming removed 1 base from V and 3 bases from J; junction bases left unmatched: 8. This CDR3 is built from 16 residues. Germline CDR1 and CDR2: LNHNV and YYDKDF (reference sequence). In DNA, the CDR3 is TGTGCCACCAGCAGAGGGCGGGGGGCGAAGGTCTACGAGCAGTACTTC. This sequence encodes CATSRGRGAKVYEQYF.

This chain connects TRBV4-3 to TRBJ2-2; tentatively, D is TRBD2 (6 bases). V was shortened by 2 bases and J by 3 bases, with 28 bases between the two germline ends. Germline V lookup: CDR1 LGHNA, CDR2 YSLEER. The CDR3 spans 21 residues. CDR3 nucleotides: TGCGCCAGCAGCCAAACCCAAAGGACTATTTCCCCTCGCCGGGACACCGGGGAGCTGTTTTTT. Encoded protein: CASSQTQRTISPRRDTGELFF.

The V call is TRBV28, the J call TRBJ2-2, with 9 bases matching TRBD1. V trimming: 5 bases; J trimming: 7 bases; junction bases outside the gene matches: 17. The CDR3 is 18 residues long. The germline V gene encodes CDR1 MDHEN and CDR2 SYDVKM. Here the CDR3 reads CASSKTTPGTGPLGELFF. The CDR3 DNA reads TGTGCCAGCAGTAAAACGACCCCGGGGACAGGGCCCCTCGGGGAGCTGTTTTTT.

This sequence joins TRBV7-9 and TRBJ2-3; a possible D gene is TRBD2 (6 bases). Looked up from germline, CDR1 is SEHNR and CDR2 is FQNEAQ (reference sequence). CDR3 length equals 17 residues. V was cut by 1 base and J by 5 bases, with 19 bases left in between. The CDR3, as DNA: TGTGCCAGCAGCTTAGATTTCGGGGAGGAAAAGGAAGATACGCAGTATTTT. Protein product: CASSLDFGEEKEDTQYF.

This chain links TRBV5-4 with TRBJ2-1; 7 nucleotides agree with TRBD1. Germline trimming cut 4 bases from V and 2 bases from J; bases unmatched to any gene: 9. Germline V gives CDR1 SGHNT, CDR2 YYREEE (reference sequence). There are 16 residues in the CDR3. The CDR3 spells CASSSYDRVTYNEQFF. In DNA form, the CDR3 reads TGTGCCAGCAGCAGTTATGACAGGGTAACCTACAATGAGCAGTTCTTC.

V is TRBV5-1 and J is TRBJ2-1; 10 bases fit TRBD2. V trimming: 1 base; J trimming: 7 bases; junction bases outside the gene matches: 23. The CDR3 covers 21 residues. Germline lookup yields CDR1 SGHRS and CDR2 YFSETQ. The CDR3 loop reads CASSLQARVASGRYKRNEQFF. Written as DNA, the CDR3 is TGCGCCAGCAGCTTGCAGGCCAGGGTGGCTAGCGGGAGATATAAGCGGAATGAGCAGTTCTTC.